Shown below are 21 T cell receptor beta chains from a single sample sequenced in a study of blood T cell repertoires in COVID-19. Clones were sequenced by immunoSEQ multiplex PCR, and TCRdb holds only the in-frame ones, with some missing. Of approximately 76,000 clones listed, almost 85% are singletons. Source material: peripheral blood. The receptors come from a man in his forties or fifties with acute or convalescent COVID-19.

The CDR3 region is CASSLSGGLSVGEQFF. The CDR3 nucleotides are TGTGCCAGCAGCTTAAGCGGGGGGCTCTCGGTGGGTGAGCAGTTCTTC. The chain combines TRBV7-3 with TRBJ2-1, with 8 bases that match TRBD2. Germline V gene data show CDR1 as SGHTA and CDR2 as FQGTGA. Trimming at V came to 1 base and at J to 9 bases, leaving 11 bases not matched to a gene. The CDR3 has 16 amino acids.

The chain combines TRBV11-2 with TRBJ1-1; D unclear. From germline, CDR1 is SGHAT and CDR2 FQNNGV. There are 13 residues in the CDR3. Trimming stripped 2 bases from V and 2 bases from J, with 6 bases between. The CDR3: CASSLNTNTEAFF. CDR3 in DNA: TGTGCCAGCAGCTTAAACACCAACACTGAAGCTTTCTTT.

The chain carries TRBV15 and TRBJ1-3; 7 positions match TRBD1. The CDR3 covers 16 residues. V shed 5 bases, J shed 0 bases, and the junction held 7 bases outside the gene matches. Germline assignment: CDR1 LNHNV and CDR2 YYDKDF (reference sequence). CDR3 DNA: TGTGCCACCAGCTACCCCAGGGACAGCTCTGGAAACACCATATATTTT. It specifies CATSYPRDSSGNTIYF.

The chain employs TRBV9 and TRBJ1-1; 9 bases agree with TRBD1. This CDR3 region has 17 residues. Germline lookup yields CDR1 SGDLS and CDR2 YYNGEE. V was pared by 3 bases and J by 4 bases, with 13 bases of the junction left unmatched. The CDR3 DNA is TGTGCCAGCAGCGCTGGGACAGGGAGGGCCGTGGGCACTGAAGCTTTCTTT. It codes for CASSAGTGRAVGTEAFF. Looking up the rest from reference TRBV9 and TRBJ1-1 gives the full variable domain: DSGVTQTPKHLITATGQRVTLRCSPRSGDLSVYWYQQSLDQGLQFLIQYYNGEERAKGNILERFSAQQFPDLHSELNLSSLELGDSALYFCASSAGTGRAVGTEAFFGQGTRLTVV.

This sequence joins TRBV6-5 and TRBJ2-2; 8 bases line up with TRBD1. CDR3 length: 13 amino acids. Per the germline V gene, CDR1 is MNHEY and CDR2 is SVGAGI. With V trimmed by 6 bases and J by 6 bases, 3 bases remained unmatched. The CDR3 coding sequence is TGTGCCAGCAGCCGACAGGGGCCCGGGGAGCTGTTTTTT. Translating gives CASSRQGPGELFF.

V is TRBV7-9 and J is TRBJ1-2; TRBD1 might be the D (6 bases). CDR1 is SEHNR and CDR2 is FQNEAQ in the germline V gene (reference sequence). CDR3 length equals 18 residues. Deletions cut 1 base from V and 8 bases from J, with 26 bases between. CDR3 region: CASSLVGPIGRGVSGYTF. DNA for the CDR3: TGTGCCAGCAGCTTAGTTGGCCCCATTGGCAGGGGAGTATCGGGCTACACCTTC. The full variable domain, its missing parts supplied by reference TRBV7-9 and TRBJ1-2, is DTGVSQNPRHKITKRGQNVTFRCDPISEHNRLYWYRQTLGQGPEFLTYFQNEAQLEKSRLLSDRFSAERPKGSFSTLEIQRTEQGDSAMYLCASSLVGPIGRGVSGYTFGSGTRLTVV.

This clone showed up just once. The chain joins TRBV2 to TRBJ1-1; the D gene is possibly TRBD1 (5 bases). V was shortened by 6 bases and J by 9 bases, with 11 bases between the two germline ends. Germline V gene data show CDR1 as SNHLY and CDR2 as FYNNEI. The CDR3 length is 11 residues. The CDR3 DNA reads TGTGCCAGCAGCGCCGACAGACAAGCTTTCTTT. It is translated as CASSADRQAFF.

In DNA form, the CDR3 reads TGTGCCAGCAGTGTACACCAGCCCCAGCATTTT. Translated: CASSVHQPQHF. The V and J genes are TRBV2 and TRBJ1-5, with unresolved D. The germline V and J ends were trimmed by 4 bases and 7 bases, with 5 bases remaining between them. The CDR3 sequence is 11 residues long. Germline V CDR1 and CDR2: SNHLY, FYNNEI.

This clone was detected only a few times. In DNA form, the CDR3 reads TGTGCCAGCAGTGAGCTAGCGGGGGGAAACAATGAGCAGTTCTTC. This codes for CASSELAGGNNEQFF. The V gene is TRBV6-4, the J gene TRBJ2-1, with 11 bases aligning to TRBD2. The trim removed 3 bases at V and 5 bases at J, leaving 3 bases unmatched. The CDR3 covers 15 residues. Per the germline V gene, CDR1 is MRHNA and CDR2 is SNTAGT.

V gene TRBV19 combines with J gene TRBJ2-5, with 14 bases lining up with TRBD2. The CDR3 consists of 16 residues. In germline, CDR1 is LNHDA, CDR2 SQIVND (reference sequence). The ends lost 6 bases at V and 5 bases at J; junction bases unmatched: 8. CDR3 amino acids: CASSLRTSGRTETQYF. The CDR3 nucleotides are TGTGCCAGTAGCTTGAGGACTAGCGGGAGGACGGAGACCCAGTACTTC.

This chain connects TRBV5-4 to TRBJ2-5; 9 bases agree with TRBD1. The CDR3 is made up of 15 amino acids. J lost 5 bases, V lost 3 bases, and 8 bases had no gene match. In germline, CDR1 is SGHNT, CDR2 YYREEE (reference sequence). The CDR3 region is CASSWDRAMGETQYF. The DNA for the CDR3 is TGTGCCAGCAGCTGGGACAGGGCGATGGGGGAGACCCAGTACTTC.

V is TRBV14 and J is TRBJ2-7; D might be TRBD2 (6 bases). This CDR3 region has 16 residues. Looked up from germline, CDR1 is SGHDN and CDR2 is FVKESK. Trimming took off 2 bases at V and 0 bases at J, with 14 bases between the two ends. The CDR3 reads CASSQLPGVFSYEQYF. As DNA, the CDR3 is TGTGCCAGCAGCCAATTGCCGGGGGTGTTCTCCTACGAGCAGTACTTC.

The chain carries TRBV5-6 and TRBJ2-7; D might be TRBD1 (6 bases). V lost 4 bases and J lost 2, with 7 bases in between. This CDR3 is built from 12 residues. CDR1 and CDR2 (germline): SGHDT, YYEEEE. For the CDR3, the DNA is TGTGCCAGCAGCAGGGACACCTACGAGCAGTACTTC. Protein product: CASSRDTYEQYF.

The chain has TRBV29-1 and TRBJ2-3; 11 bases align to TRBD2. Trimming cost V 5 bases and J 2 bases; bases outside gene matches: 6. CDR3 size: 15 residues. Looked up from germline, CDR1 is SQVTM and CDR2 is ANQGSEA. In DNA form, the CDR3 reads TGCAGCGTTTCCCGACTAGCGGGGACCACAGATACGCAGTATTTT. As protein: CSVSRLAGTTDTQYF.

This clone was seen more than once but under ten times. This sequence joins TRBV12-3 or TRBV12-4 and TRBJ1-2; D is undetermined. V was cut by 6 bases and J by 3 bases, with 8 bases left in between. The CDR3 extends over 12 amino acids. The CDR3 sequence: CASSAIDYGYTF. The CDR3 nucleotides are TGTGCCAGCAGCGCCATAGACTATGGCTACACCTTC.

The chain links TRBV7-8 to TRBJ1-2; possible D gene TRBD1, 5 bases. The CDR3 runs to 18 residues. The V end lost 5 bases, the J end lost 4 bases, and 26 bases lay between the germline ends. The germline CDR1 and CDR2 sequences are SGHVS and FQNEAQ. The CDR3, as DNA: TGTGCCAGCAGCCCCCGTCCCCTCGGCCAGACAGTGCTCTATGGCTACACCTTC. This sequence encodes CASSPRPLGQTVLYGYTF.

The J gene is TRBJ1-6, the V gene TRBV19; D not certain. The CDR3 sequence is 12 residues long. The V gene lost 11 bases and the J gene lost 6 bases, with 11 bases spanning the gap. The germline CDR1 and CDR2 sequences are LNHDA and SQIVND (reference sequence). The CDR3 sequence: CAVAPGNSPLHF. For the CDR3, the DNA is TGTGCCGTCGCCCCGGGTAATTCACCCCTCCACTTT. Supplemented by reference TRBV19 and TRBJ1-6, the full variable domain reads DGGITQSPKYLFRKEGQNVTLSCEQNLNHDAMYWYRQDPGQGLRLIYYSQIVNDFQKGDIAEGYSVSREKKESFPLTVTSAQKNPTAFYLCAVAPGNSPLHFGNGTRLTVT.

The chain recombines TRBV18 with TRBJ2-1; TRBD2 agrees at 7 bases. With 5 bases clipped from V and 5 bases from J, the junction kept 6 bases outside the gene matches. The CDR3 is made up of 14 amino acids. Germline V gene lookup returns CDR1 KGHSH and CDR2 LQKENI. The CDR3 loop reads CASSSREVHNEQFF. In DNA, the CDR3 is TGTGCCAGCTCATCACGGGAGGTTCACAATGAGCAGTTCTTC.

There are a few counts of this clone. The chain has TRBV9 and TRBJ1-4; D remains ambiguous. The CDR3 consists of 15 residues. The germline gives CDR1 SGDLS, CDR2 YYNGEE. The V end was cut by 0 bases, the J end by 7 bases, with 13 bases between. CDR3 protein: CASSVAHGGAEKLFF. CDR3 nucleotides: TGTGCCAGCAGCGTAGCCCACGGCGGCGCTGAAAAACTGTTTTTT.

The J gene is TRBJ1-4, the V gene TRBV18, with 7 bases lining up with TRBD1. The CDR3 is 13 residues long. CDR1 KGHSH and CDR2 LQKENI come from the germline V gene. V trimming: 6 bases; J trimming: 8 bases; junction bases outside the gene matches: 6. The CDR3 DNA sequence: TGTGCCAGCTCGGATCGAGGGGGCGAAAAACTGTTTTTT. It codes for CASSDRGGEKLFF.

Only a few counts were recorded for this clone. The rearrangement links TRBV2 to TRBJ1-3, with TRBD1 identical over 8 bases. Germline CDR1 and CDR2: SNHLY and FYNNEI. With V trimmed by 7 bases and J by 0 bases, 8 bases remained unmatched. The length of the CDR3 is 16 residues. CDR3 DNA sequence: TGTGCCAGCACGCCGGACAGGGTGATCTCTGGAAACACCATATATTTT. Amino acids: CASTPDRVISGNTIYF.